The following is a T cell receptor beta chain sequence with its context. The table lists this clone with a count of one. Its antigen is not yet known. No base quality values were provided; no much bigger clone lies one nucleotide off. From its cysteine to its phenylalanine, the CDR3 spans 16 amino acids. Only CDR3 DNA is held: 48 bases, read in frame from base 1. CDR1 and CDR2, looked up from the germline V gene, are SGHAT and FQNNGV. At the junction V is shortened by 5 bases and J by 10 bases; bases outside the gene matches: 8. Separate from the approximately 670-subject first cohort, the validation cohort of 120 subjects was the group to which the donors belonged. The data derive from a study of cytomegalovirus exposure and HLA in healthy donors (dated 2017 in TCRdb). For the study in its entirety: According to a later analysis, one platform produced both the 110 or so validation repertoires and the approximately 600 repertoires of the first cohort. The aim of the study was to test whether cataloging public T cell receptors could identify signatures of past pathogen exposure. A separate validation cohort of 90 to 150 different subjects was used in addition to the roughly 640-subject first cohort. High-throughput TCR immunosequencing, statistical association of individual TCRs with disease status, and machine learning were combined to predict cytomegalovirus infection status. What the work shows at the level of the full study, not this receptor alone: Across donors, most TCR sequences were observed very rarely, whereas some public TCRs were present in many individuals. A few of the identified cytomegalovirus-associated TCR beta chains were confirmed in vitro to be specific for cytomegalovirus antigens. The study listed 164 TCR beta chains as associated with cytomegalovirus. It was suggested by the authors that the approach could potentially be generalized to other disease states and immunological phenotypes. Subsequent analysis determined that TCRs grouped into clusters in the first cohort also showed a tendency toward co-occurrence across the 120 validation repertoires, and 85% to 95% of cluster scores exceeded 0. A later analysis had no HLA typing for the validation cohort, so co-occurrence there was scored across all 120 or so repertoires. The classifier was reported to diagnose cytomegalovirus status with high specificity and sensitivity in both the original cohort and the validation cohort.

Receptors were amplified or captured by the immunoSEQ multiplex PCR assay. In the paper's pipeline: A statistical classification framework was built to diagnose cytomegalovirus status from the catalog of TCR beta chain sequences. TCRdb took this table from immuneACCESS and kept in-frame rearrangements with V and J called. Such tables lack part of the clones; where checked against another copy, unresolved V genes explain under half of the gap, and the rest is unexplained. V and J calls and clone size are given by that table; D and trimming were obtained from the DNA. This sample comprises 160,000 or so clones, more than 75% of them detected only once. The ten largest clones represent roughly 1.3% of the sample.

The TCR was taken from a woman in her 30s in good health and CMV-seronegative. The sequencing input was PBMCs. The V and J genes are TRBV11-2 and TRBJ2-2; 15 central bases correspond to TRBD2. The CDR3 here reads CASSIGLAGGPVELFF. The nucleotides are TGTGCCAGCAGCATAGGACTAGCGGGGGGGCCTGTGGAGCTGTTTTTT.